Listed below are T cell receptor beta chains from one sample, sequenced in a study of tumor-infiltrating lymphocytes in primary liver carcinoma. MiXCR was run by TCRdb on the multiplex PCR reads, yielding one entry per CDR3 protein. The sample lists about 120,000 distinct CDR3 sequences, roughly 75% occurring once. Sequenced material: tumor-adjacent normal liver tissue. These receptors all come from an older woman with primary liver carcinoma and hepatitis B virus infection. Both conserved end residues are part of each CDR3. A D gene is named only where the DNA matches it firmly. Rows give clone size only sometimes, using once, few, many, or a class for an expanded clone.

size | J | D | V | DNA | CDR3
many | TRBJ2-2 | - | TRBV4-1 | TGCGCCAGCAGCCAAGATGGGCGGAACACCGGGGAGCTGTTTTTT | CASSQDGRNTGELFF
- | TRBJ2-3 | - | TRBV6-4 | TGTGCCAGCAGTGGCGTAGCGTGGGGGTCCACAGATACGCAGTATTTT | CASSGVAWGSTDTQYF
- | TRBJ1-1 | TRBD1 | TRBV12-3/TRBV12-4 | TGTGCAAGCAGATTAGCCCGGGACAGTGGGATAAACACTGAAGCTTTCTTT | CASRLARDSGINTEAFF
- | TRBJ2-1 | - | TRBV6-4 | TGTGCCAGCAGTCGGATAGGCGAAAGCAATGAGCAGTTCTTC | CASSRIGESNEQFF
- | TRBJ2-1 | TRBD2 | TRBV5-1 | TGCGCCAGCAGCGACCTGGGGACTAGCGGGAGGTTGGCCAATGAGCAGTTTTTC | CASSDLGTSGRLANEQFF
- | TRBJ1-2 | - | TRBV6-2/TRBV6-3 | TGTGTCAGCAGCATACAGGGCGGCTATGGCTACACCTTC | CVSSIQGGYGYTF
few | TRBJ2-3 | TRBD2 | TRBV28 | TGTGCCAGCAGTTCCGAGACTAGCCCGTATTTT | CASSSETSPYF
many | TRBJ2-7 | - | TRBV11-1 | TGTGCCAGCAGCTTTTTATCCATCGCTTCCTACGAGCAGTACTTC | CASSFLSIASYEQYF
- | TRBJ1-1 | TRBD1 | TRBV12-3/TRBV12-4 | TGTGCCAGCAGTCTCCAGGGGGAGTACACTGAAGCTTCCTTT | CASSLQGEYTEASF
many | TRBJ2-1 | TRBD2 | TRBV13 | TGTGCCAGCATCCCATGGGGTAGCGGGACCGACAATGAGCAGTTCTTC | CASIPWGSGTDNEQFF
- | TRBJ2-7 | TRBD1 | TRBV11-1 | TGTGTCAGCAGCTACACCCGGGACAGGAGTTACGAACAGTACTTC | CVSSYTRDRSYEQYF
- | TRBJ2-3 | - | TRBV6-5 | TGTGCCAGCAACTACTCCCCATCAGATATGCAGTATTTT | CASNYSPSDMQYF
- | TRBJ2-5 | TRBD1 | TRBV6-1 | TGTGCCAGCAAGCTAGTGGTCCGACAGGGCCTCGGGGAGACCCAGTACTTC | CASKLVVRQGLGETQYF